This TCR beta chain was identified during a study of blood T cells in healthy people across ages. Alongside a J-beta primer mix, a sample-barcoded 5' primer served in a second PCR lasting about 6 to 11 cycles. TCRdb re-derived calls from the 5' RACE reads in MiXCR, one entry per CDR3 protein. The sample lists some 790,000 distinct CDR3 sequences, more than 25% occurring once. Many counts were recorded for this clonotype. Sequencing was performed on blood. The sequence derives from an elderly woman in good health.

The CDR3 region has the DNA TGTGCCAGCAGCCAGGGGGGCGGAGCCGGCGATGAGCAGTTCTTC. Encoded protein: CASSQGGGAGDEQFF. The gene calls are TRBV4-2 and TRBJ2-1; D is tentatively TRBD1 or TRBD2 (6 bases each). Trimming took off 3 bases at V and 8 bases at J, with 17 bases between the two ends. Germline CDR1 is LGHNA and CDR2 is YNFKEQ. This CDR3 has 15 residues.